This note documents a single TCR beta chain sequence. The data were taken from a study of low-dose radiotherapy and immunotherapy resistance in tumors. About the research overall: Treatment of Cohort 1 consisted of 0.5 Gy per fraction every 2 weeks, adding up to 6.5 Gy.

Germline CDR1 is LGHNA and CDR2 is YSLEER. The CDR3 has 15 amino acids. The ends were cut back, 2 bases at V and 4 bases at J, with 12 bases in the middle. First-strand cDNA used TRAV- and TRBV-specific primers, covering alpha and beta chains. The authors ran 15 to 20 PCR cycles to amplify TCRs with a constant-region primer and V-primer adapter. TCRdb reprocessed the reads with MiXCR, giving one entry per CDR3 protein. The table has about 9,800 distinct CDR3 sequences, around 80% seen once. The rearrangement links TRBV4-3 to TRBJ1-5; a weak D match, TRBD1 (6 bases). This sequence was found in a human donor with advanced metastatic prostate, ovarian, gallbladder or colorectal cancer (not recorded which). This table probably holds off-target reads from a library built for another chain. The CDR3: CASSQSVRGNQPQHF. The CDR3 DNA reads TGCGCCAGCAGCCAATCCGTAAGGGGGAATCAGCCCCAGCATTTT.